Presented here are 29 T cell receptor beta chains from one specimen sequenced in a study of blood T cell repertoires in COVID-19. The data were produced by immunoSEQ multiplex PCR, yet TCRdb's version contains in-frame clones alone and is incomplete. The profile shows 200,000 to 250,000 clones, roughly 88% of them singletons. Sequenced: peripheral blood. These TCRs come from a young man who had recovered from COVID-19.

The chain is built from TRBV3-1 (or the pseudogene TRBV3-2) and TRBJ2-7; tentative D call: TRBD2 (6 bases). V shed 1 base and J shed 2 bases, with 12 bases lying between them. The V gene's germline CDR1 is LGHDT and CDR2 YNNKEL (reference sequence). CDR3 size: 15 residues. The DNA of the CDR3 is TGTGCCAGCAGCCAAGTGGGAGGACGACCCTACGAGCAGTACTTC. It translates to CASSQVGGRPYEQYF.

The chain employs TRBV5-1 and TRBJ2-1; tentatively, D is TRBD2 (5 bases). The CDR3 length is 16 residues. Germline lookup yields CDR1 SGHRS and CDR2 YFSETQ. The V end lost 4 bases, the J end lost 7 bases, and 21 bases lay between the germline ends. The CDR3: CASSREPGLPGNEQFF. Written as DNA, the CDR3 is TGCGCCAGCAGCAGGGAGCCGGGGTTACCGGGGAATGAGCAGTTCTTC.

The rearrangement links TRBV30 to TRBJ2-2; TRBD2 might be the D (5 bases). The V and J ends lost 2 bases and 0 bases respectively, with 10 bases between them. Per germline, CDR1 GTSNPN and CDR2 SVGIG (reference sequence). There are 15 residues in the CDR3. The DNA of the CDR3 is TGTGCCTGGAGTTCGAGGGAAGCGAACACCGGGGAGCTGTTTTTT. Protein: CAWSSREANTGELFF.

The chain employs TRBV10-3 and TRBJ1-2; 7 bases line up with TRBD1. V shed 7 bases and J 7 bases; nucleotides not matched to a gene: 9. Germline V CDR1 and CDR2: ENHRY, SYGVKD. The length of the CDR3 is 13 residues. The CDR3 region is CAITLDRAAGYTF. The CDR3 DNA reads TGTGCCATCACCTTAGACAGGGCGGCTGGCTACACCTTC.

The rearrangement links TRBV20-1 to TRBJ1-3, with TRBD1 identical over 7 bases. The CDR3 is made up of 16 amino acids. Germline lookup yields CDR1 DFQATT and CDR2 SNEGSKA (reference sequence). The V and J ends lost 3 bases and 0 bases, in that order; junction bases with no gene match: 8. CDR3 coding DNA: TGCAGTGCTAGTGAGGGGGCCCCTTACTCTGGAAACACCATATATTTT. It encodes CSASEGAPYSGNTIYF.

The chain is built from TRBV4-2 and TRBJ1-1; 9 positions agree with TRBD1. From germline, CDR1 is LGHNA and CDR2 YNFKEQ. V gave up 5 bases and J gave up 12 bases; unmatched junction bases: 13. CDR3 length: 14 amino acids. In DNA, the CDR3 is TGTGCCAGCAGCGGACGAAACAGGGGGCGCGTAACTTTCTTT. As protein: CASSGRNRGRVTFF.

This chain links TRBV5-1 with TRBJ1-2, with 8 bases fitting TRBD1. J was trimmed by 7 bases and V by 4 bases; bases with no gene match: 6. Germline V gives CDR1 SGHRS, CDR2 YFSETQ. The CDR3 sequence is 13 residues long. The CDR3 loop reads CASSLGQGVGYTF. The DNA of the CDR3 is TGCGCCAGCAGCCTAGGACAGGGTGTTGGCTACACCTTC.

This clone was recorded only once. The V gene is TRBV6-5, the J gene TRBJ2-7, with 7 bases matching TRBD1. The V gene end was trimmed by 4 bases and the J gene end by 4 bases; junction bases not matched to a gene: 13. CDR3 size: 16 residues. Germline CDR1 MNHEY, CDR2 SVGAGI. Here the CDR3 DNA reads TGTGCCAGCAGTTCGAACCGCGACAGGGATCTGTACGAGCAGTACTTC. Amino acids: CASSSNRDRDLYEQYF.

CDR3 sequence reads: CASSEGPGSSSGNTIYF. The CDR3 region has the DNA TGTGCCAGCAGTGAAGGTCCCGGGTCCAGCTCTGGAAACACCATATATTTT. The chain links TRBV6-1 to TRBJ1-3, with D unclear. The V end lost 1 base, the J end lost 0 bases, and 13 bases lay between the germline ends. Germline CDR1 and CDR2: MNHNS and SASEGT. This CDR3 has 17 amino acids.

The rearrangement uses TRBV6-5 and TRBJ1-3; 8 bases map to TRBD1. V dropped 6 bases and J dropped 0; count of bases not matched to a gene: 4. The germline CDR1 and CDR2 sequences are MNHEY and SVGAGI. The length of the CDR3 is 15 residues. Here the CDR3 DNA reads TGTGCCAGCAGGCCGGGACAGGCCTCTGGAAACACCATATATTTT. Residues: CASRPGQASGNTIYF.

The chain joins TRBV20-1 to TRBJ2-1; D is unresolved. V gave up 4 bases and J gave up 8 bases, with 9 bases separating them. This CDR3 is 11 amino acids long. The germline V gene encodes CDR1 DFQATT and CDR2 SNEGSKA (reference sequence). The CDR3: CSATALDEQFF. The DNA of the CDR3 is TGCAGTGCTACCGCGTTGGATGAGCAGTTCTTC.

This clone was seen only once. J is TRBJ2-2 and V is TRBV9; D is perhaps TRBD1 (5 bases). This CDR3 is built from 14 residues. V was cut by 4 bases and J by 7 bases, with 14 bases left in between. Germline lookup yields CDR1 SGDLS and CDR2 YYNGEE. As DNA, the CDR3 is TGTGCCAGCAGCAAGGACATCCCCAGCGGGGAGCTGTTTTTT. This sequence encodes CASSKDIPSGELFF. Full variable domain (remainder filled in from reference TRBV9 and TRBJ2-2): DSGVTQTPKHLITATGQRVTLRCSPRSGDLSVYWYQQSLDQGLQFLIQYYNGEERAKGNILERFSAQQFPDLHSELNLSSLELGDSALYFCASSKDIPSGELFFGEGSRLTVL.

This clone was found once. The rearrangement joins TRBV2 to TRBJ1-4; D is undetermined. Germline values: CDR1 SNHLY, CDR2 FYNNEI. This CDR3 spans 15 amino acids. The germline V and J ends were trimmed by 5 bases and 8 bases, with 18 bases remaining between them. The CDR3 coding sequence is TGTGCCAGCAGTTCCCCCGGAGGAGGAGGGGAAAAACTGTTTTTT. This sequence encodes CASSSPGGGGEKLFF. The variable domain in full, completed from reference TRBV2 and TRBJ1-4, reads EPEVTQTPSHQVTQMGQEVILRCVPISNHLYFYWYRQILGQKVEFLVSFYNNEISEKSEIFDDQFSVERPDGSNFTLKIRSTKLEDSAMYFCASSSPGGGGEKLFFGSGTQLSVL.

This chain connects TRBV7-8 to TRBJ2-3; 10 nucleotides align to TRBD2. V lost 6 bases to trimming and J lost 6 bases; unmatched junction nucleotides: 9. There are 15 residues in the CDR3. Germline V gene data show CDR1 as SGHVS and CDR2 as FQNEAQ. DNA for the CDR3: TGTGCCAGCAGTCAAAGCGGGGGGGGCCGGGATACGCAGTATTTT. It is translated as CASSQSGGGRDTQYF.

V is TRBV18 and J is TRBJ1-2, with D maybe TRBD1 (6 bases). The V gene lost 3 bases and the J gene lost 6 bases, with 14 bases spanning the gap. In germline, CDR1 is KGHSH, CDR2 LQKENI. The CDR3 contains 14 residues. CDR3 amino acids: CASSPGAEEDGYTF. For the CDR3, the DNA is TGTGCCAGCTCACCGGGGGCCGAGGAGGATGGCTACACCTTC.

Written as DNA, the CDR3 is TGTGCCAGCAGCGAAAAGGGGGACCCGGGCGCAGAGATGGGGGAGACCCAGTACTTC. This sequence encodes CASSEKGDPGAEMGETQYF. V and J are TRBV2 and TRBJ2-5; TRBD1 is a possible D gene (6 bases). The length of the CDR3 is 19 residues. Between the trimmed V and J ends, which lost 6 bases and 5 bases, there was a span of 31 bases. Looked up from germline, CDR1 is SNHLY and CDR2 is FYNNEI.

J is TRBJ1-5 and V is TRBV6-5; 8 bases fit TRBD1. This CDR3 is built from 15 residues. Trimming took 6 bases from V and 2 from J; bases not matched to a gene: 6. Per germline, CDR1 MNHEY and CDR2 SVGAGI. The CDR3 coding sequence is TGTGCCAGCAGACTTCAGGGGGCTGGCAATCAGCCCCAGCATTTT. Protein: CASRLQGAGNQPQHF.

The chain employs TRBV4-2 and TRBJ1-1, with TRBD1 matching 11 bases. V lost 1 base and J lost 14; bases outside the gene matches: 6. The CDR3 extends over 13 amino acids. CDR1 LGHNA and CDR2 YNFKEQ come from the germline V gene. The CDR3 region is CASSQAGQGACFF. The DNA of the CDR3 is TGTGCCAGCAGCCAAGCAGGACAGGGGGCATGCTTCTTT.

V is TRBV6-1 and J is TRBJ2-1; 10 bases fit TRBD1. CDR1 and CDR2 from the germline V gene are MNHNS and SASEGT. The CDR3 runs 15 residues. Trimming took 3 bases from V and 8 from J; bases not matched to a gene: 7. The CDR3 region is CASSEEGQGIDEQFF. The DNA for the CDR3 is TGTGCCAGCAGTGAGGAGGGACAGGGGATTGATGAGCAGTTCTTC.

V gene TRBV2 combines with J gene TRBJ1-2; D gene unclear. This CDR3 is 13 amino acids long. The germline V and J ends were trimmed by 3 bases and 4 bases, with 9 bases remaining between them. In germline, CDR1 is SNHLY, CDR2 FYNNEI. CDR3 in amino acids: CASSDAPFYGYTF. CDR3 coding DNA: TGTGCCAGCAGTGACGCGCCCTTCTATGGCTACACCTTC.

The CDR3 loop is CASSYSGTGASNEQFF. In DNA, the CDR3 is TGTGCCAGCAGTTACTCAGGGACAGGGGCCTCCAATGAGCAGTTCTTC. This chain uses TRBV6-5 with TRBJ2-1; 10 nucleotides align to TRBD1. In germline, CDR1 is MNHEY, CDR2 SVGAGI. The CDR3 spans 16 residues. The junction had 5 bases not matched to a gene; V was cut back by 0 bases and J by 6 bases.

This chain's CDR3 is CASRPQQGRRGYGYTF. The CDR3 bases are TGTGCCAGTAGGCCCCAACAGGGGAGGAGAGGCTATGGCTACACCTTC. The chain couples TRBV19 to TRBJ1-2; TRBD1 matches 7 bases. CDR3 length equals 16 residues. V trimming: 6 bases; J trimming: 4 bases; junction bases outside the gene matches: 14. CDR1 and CDR2 (germline): LNHDA, SQIVND (reference sequence).

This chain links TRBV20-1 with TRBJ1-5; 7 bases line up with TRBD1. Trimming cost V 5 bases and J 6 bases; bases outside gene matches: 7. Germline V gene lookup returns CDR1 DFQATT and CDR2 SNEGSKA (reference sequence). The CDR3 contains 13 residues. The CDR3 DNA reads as TGCAGTGCTTGTGGAGAGGGGGCTCAGCCCCAGCATTTT. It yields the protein CSACGEGAQPQHF.

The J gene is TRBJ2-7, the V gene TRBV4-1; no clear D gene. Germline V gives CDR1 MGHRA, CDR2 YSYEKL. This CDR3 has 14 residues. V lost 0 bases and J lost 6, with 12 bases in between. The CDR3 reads CASSQDFVAREQYF. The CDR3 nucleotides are TGCGCCAGCAGCCAAGATTTCGTGGCCCGCGAGCAGTACTTC.

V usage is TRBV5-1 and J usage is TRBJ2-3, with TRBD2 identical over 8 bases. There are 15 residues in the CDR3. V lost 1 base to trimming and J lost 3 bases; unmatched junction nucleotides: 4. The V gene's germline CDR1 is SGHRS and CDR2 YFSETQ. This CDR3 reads CASSLWAGGTDTQYF. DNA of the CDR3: TGCGCCAGCAGCTTGTGGGCGGGGGGAACAGATACGCAGTATTTT.

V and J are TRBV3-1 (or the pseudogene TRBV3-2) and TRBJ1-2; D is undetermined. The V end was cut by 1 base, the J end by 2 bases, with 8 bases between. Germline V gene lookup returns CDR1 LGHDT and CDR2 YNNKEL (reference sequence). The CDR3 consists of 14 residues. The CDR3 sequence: CASSQGGRNYGYTF. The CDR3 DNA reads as TGTGCCAGCAGCCAAGGTGGCAGGAACTATGGCTACACCTTC.

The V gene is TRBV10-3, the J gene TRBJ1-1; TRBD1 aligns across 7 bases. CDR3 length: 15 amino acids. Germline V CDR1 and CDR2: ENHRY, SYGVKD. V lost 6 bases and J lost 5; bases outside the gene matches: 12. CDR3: CAIRTRDSGFTEAFF. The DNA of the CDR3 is TGTGCCATCAGGACCCGGGACAGTGGGTTTACTGAAGCTTTCTTT.

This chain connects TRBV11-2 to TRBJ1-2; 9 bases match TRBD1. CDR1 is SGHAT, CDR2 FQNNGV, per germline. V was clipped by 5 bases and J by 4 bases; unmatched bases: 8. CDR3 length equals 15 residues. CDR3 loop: CASSDMGQGGYGYTF. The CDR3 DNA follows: TGTGCCAGCAGCGATATGGGACAGGGAGGCTATGGCTACACCTTC.

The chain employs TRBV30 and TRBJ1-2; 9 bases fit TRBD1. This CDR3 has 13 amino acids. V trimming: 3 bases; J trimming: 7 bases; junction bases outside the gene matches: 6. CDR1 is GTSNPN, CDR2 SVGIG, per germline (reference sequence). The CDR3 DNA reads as TGTGCCTGGAGACAGGGGGCACTAAGTGGCTACACCTTC. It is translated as CAWRQGALSGYTF. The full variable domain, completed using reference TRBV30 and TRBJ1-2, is SQTIHQWPATLVQPVGSPLSLECTVEGTSNPNLYWYRQAAGRGLQLLFYSVGIGQISSEVPQNLSASRPQDRQFILSSKKLLLSDSGFYLCAWRQGALSGYTFGSGTRLTVV.